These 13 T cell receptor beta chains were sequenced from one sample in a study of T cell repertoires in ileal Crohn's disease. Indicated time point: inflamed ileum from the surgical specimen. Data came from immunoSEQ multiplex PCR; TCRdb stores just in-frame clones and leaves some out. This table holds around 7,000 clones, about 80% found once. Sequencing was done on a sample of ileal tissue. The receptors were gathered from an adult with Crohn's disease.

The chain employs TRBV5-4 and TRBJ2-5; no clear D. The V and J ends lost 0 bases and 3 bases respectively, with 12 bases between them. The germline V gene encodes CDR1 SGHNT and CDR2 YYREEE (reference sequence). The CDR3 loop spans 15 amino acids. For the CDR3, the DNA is TGTGCCAGCAGCTTGGCCAGCCAGTCCAAAGAGACCCAGTACTTC. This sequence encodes CASSLASQSKETQYF.

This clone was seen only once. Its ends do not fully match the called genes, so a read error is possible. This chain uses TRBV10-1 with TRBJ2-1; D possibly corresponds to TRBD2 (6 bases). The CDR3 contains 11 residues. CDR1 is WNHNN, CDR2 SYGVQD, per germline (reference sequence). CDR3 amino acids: CASGSGRTIVF. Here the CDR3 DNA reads TGCGCCAGCGGCTCGGGTCGGACTATCGTCTTC.

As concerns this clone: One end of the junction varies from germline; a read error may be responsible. CDR3 region: CASRYYNSNYGYTF. The CDR3 DNA sequence: TGTGCCAGCAGATACTACAATTCTAACTATGGCTACACCTTC. The genes are TRBV6-5 and TRBJ1-2; D unclear. Per germline, CDR1 MNHEY and CDR2 SVGAGI. The CDR3 contains 14 residues.

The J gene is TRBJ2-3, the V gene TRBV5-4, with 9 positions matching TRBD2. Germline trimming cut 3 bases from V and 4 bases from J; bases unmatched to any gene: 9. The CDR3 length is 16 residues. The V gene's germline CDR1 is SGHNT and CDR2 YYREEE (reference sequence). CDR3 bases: TGTGCCAGCAGCTCAGGGCTGCTAGCGGGGTCAGATACGCAGTATTTT. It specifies CASSSGLLAGSDTQYF.

CDR3 protein: CASSPLEGGWTDTQYF. The CDR3 DNA is TGTGCCAGCAGTCCCCTAGAGGGTGGATGGACAGATACGCAGTATTTT. The rearrangement joins TRBV28 to TRBJ2-3; tentatively, D is TRBD2 (5 bases). The V gene lost 5 bases and the J gene lost 3 bases, with 18 bases spanning the gap. The CDR3 runs to 16 residues. Germline CDR1 is MDHEN and CDR2 is SYDVKM.

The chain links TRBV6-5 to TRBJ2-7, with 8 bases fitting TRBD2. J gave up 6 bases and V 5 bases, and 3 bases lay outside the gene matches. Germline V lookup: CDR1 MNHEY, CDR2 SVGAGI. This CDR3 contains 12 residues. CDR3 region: CASSHSGGEQYF. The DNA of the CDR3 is TGTGCCAGCAGTCACAGCGGGGGCGAGCAGTACTTC.

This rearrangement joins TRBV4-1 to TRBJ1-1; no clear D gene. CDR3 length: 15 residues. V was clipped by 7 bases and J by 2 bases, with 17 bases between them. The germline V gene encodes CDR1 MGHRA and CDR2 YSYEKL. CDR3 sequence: CASTPEESFNTEAFF. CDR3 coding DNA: TGCGCCAGCACCCCGGAGGAGTCTTTTAACACTGAAGCTTTCTTT.

The CDR3 DNA reads TGTGCCAGCAGCTTCGAGCGGGGGTATGATGAGTACTTC. This codes for CASSFERGYDEYF. The chain carries TRBV7-2 and TRBJ2-7; 8 nucleotides agree with TRBD2. There are 13 residues in the CDR3. Germline V gene data show CDR1 as SGHTA and CDR2 as FQGNSA. Trimming took 3 bases from V and 11 from J; bases not matched to a gene: 9.

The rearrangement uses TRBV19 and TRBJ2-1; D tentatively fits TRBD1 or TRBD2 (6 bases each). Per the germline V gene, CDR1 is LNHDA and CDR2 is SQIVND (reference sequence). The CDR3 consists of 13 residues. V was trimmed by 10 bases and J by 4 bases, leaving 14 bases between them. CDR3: CATSRGQYNEQFF. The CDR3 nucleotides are TGTGCCACCTCCCGGGGGCAATACAATGAGCAGTTCTTC.

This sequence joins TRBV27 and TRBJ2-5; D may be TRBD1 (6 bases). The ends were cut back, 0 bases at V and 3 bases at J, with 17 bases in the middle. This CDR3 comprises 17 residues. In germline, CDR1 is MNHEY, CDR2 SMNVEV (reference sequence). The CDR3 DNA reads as TGTGCCAGCAGTTTATCTGGAAGGCGGCAGGGGAAAGAGACCCAGTACTTC. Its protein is CASSLSGRRQGKETQYF.

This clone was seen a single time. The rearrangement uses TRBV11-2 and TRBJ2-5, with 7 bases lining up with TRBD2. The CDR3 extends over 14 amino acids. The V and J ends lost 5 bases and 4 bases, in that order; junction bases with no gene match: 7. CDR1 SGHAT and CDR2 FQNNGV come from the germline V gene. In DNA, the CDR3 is TGTGCCAGCAGCCGATCCGGGGGGACAGAGACCCAGTACTTC. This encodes CASSRSGGTETQYF. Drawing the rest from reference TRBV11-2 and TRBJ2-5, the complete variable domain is EAGVAQSPRYKIIEKRQSVAFWCNPISGHATLYWYQQILGQGPKLLIQFQNNGVVDDSQLPKDRFSAERLKGVDSTLKIQPAKLEDSAVYLCASSRSGGTETQYFGPGTRLLVL.

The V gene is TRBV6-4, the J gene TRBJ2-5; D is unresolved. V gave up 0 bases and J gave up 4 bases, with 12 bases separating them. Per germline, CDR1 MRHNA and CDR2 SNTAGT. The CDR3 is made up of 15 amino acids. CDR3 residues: CASSDSGRAGETQYF. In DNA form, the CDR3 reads TGTGCCAGCAGTGACTCTGGAAGAGCTGGAGAGACCCAGTACTTC.

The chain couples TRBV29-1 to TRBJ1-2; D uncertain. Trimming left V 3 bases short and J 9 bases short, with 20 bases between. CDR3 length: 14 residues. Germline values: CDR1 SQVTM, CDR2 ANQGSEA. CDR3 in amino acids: CSVEGSGGFGSYTF. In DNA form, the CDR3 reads TGCAGCGTTGAGGGTTCGGGAGGGTTCGGCAGCTACACCTTC.